This TCR beta chain was sequenced in a study of identical twins. For this clonotype: What it binds is not known.

TCRdb fed the 5' RACE reads into MiXCR, producing one record per CDR3 protein. The sample shows about 890,000 distinct CDR3 sequences, approximately 13% of them seen only once. Broader study findings: Zero-insertion findings could be partly confounded by invariant cells (MAIT and iNKT cells). Rather than following the same donors, the conclusions depended on cross-sectional statistical analysis. Beta out-of-frame sequences showed weaker excess twin sharing.

J gave up 3 bases and V 4 bases, and 5 bases lay outside the gene matches. The germline V gene encodes CDR1 LGHNA and CDR2 YNFKEQ. This CDR3 spans 15 amino acids. This sample also belongs to another study, concerning yellow fever vaccine responses in identical twins.

This TCR came from a woman aged 18-29 years in good health. Sequenced: PBMCs. The J gene is TRBJ2-2, the V gene TRBV4-2, with 7 bases lining up with TRBD2. The CDR3 coding sequence is TGTGCCAGCAGCCCCGGGACTACCTACACCGGGGAGCTGTTTTTT. Its protein product is CASSPGTTYTGELFF.